This TCR beta chain appears in the sequencing data of a study of OX40 agonist ivuxolimab in advanced cancers. As for the study in general: Prior checkpoint blockade (anti-PD-1, anti-PD-L1 or anti-CTLA-4) was permitted; around 40% had it. General observations from the study: There were, on average, more expanded clones in CD8+ T cells than in CD4+.

The sampling schedule covered blood at baseline, cycle 4 day 1, and cycle 7 day 1. Produced via immunoSEQ multiplex PCR; TCRdb's table is partial and in-frame only. In the table there are 74,000 or so clones, roughly 86% of which are singletons. With regard to this clone: Its matching antigen is unknown.

V lost 2 bases and J lost 4; bases outside the gene matches: 7. This CDR3 has 15 residues. Germline V CDR1 and CDR2: GTSNPN, SVGIG (reference sequence). The sequencing here drew on CD4+ or CD8+ T cells sorted from blood, taken in a trial of the OX40 agonist ivuxolimab. This clonotype was obtained from an adult with an advanced solid tumor such as melanoma, head and neck, liver or kidney cancer. V and J are TRBV30 and TRBJ1-4; 7 positions agree with TRBD1. DNA for the CDR3: TGTGCCTGGAGTAGGGCGGGACAGCATAATGAAAAACTGTTTTTT. It encodes CAWSRAGQHNEKLFF.